Following are 31 T cell receptor beta chains from one sample sequenced in a study of T cells in tuberculosis. Only in-frame clones appear in the TCRdb table, and some are missing; sequencing was by immunoSEQ multiplex PCR. The sample has tens of thousands of clones; roughly 95% are singletons. Sequencing was done on a sample of PBMCs. The receptors come from a donor aged 10-30 years with latent tuberculosis or without tuberculosis infection.

The chain links TRBV27 to TRBJ2-7; the D gene is possibly TRBD2 (6 bases). V was pared by 4 bases and J by 5 bases, with 12 bases between. CDR1 and CDR2 from the germline V gene are MNHEY and SMNVEV (reference sequence). This CDR3 is 13 amino acids long. CDR3 nucleotide sequence: TGTGCCAGCAGTTACCAGCGGGCCCACGAGCAGTACTTC. Translation: CASSYQRAHEQYF.

The gene calls are TRBV5-4 and TRBJ1-1, with D unclear. Germline assignment: CDR1 SGHNT and CDR2 YYREEE (reference sequence). V was cut by 3 bases and J by 3 bases, with 12 bases left in between. The CDR3 extends over 14 amino acids. CDR3 DNA sequence: TGTGCCAGCAGCTGGACGGAGGCGGACACTGAAGCTTTCTTT. Translation: CASSWTEADTEAFF.

The rearrangement joins TRBV19 to TRBJ2-7, with 12 nucleotides matching TRBD1. Germline V gene sequence: CDR1 LNHDA, CDR2 SQIVND (reference sequence). V gave up 5 bases and J gave up 5 bases; unmatched junction bases: 10. CDR3 length equals 16 residues. CDR3 in DNA: TGTGCCAGTAGTCAAGGGACAGGGGGCGCGATCCACGAGCAGTACTTC. Translation: CASSQGTGGAIHEQYF.

V usage is TRBV19 and J usage is TRBJ2-1; weak D call: TRBD2 (5 bases). V gave up 4 bases and J gave up 4 bases, with 8 bases separating them. The CDR3 is 13 residues long. Germline CDR1 reads LNHDA; CDR2 reads SQIVND (reference sequence). CDR3 sequence: CASSTRGYNEQFF. In DNA form, the CDR3 reads TGTGCCAGTAGTACCCGGGGATACAATGAGCAGTTCTTC.

This clone is a singleton in its sample. The chain recombines TRBV9 with TRBJ2-1; TRBD2 is a possible D gene (7 bases). Germline loops: CDR1 SGDLS, CDR2 YYNGEE. The V end was cut by 3 bases, the J end by 5 bases, with 18 bases between. The CDR3 is 16 residues long. The CDR3 loop reads CASSAPRLGGDNEQFF. DNA of the CDR3: TGTGCCAGCAGCGCACCCAGACTAGGGGGGGACAATGAGCAGTTCTTC.

The CDR3 here is CASSLAGTRAYEQYF. The CDR3 nucleotides read TGTGCCAGCAGCTTAGCGGGAACTAGGGCCTACGAGCAGTACTTC. The V gene is TRBV7-9, the J gene TRBJ2-7, with a tentative D call TRBD2 (5 bases). Trimming stripped 0 bases from V and 2 bases from J, with 11 bases between. Germline CDR1 is SEHNR and CDR2 is FQNEAQ (reference sequence). This CDR3 comprises 15 residues.

The chain joins TRBV29-1 to TRBJ2-7; no clear D. V lost 3 bases and J 0 bases, leaving 12 bases between the germline ends. The CDR3 has 14 residues. Germline V gene data show CDR1 as SQVTM and CDR2 as ANQGSEA. As DNA, the CDR3 is TGCAGCGTTGATTCCGGCGGAAGCTCCTACGAGCAGTACTTC. It specifies CSVDSGGSSYEQYF.

This chain links TRBV6-5 with TRBJ1-2; the match to TRBD1 covers 11 bases. The CDR3 covers 16 residues. V shed 2 bases, J shed 2 bases, and the junction held 4 bases outside the gene matches. Germline loops: CDR1 MNHEY, CDR2 SVGAGI. CDR3 coding DNA: TGTGCCAGCAGTTACATCCGGACAGGGGGCAACTATGGCTACACCTTC. Residues: CASSYIRTGGNYGYTF.

This clone was counted once. This rearrangement joins TRBV9 to TRBJ1-4; TRBD1 is a possible D gene (5 bases). V lost 1 base, J lost 1 base, and 5 bases lay in between. Germline CDR1 is SGDLS and CDR2 is YYNGEE. This CDR3 comprises 14 residues. CDR3 DNA: TGTGCCAGCAGCGTACAGGGAACTAATGAAAAACTGTTTTTT. It is translated as CASSVQGTNEKLFF.

This rearrangement joins TRBV5-8 to TRBJ1-1; 8 nucleotides line up with TRBD1. This CDR3 region has 15 residues. Trimming cost V 4 bases and J 3 bases; bases outside gene matches: 8. Germline loops: CDR1 SGHTS, CDR2 YDEGEE. CDR3 DNA sequence: TGTGCCAGCAGCCCCGGACAGGGTGGGGACACTGAAGCTTTCTTT. It codes for CASSPGQGGDTEAFF.

The chain links TRBV27 to TRBJ2-7; TRBD2 is a possible D gene (6 bases). The germline gives CDR1 MNHEY, CDR2 SMNVEV (reference sequence). The V gene lost 2 bases and the J gene lost 2 bases, with 22 bases spanning the gap. The CDR3 runs 18 residues. CDR3 coding DNA: TGTGCCAGCAGTTTAAGAAATTCCGGGACTGCCGTTCCCTACGAGCAGTACTTC. It yields the protein CASSLRNSGTAVPYEQYF.

V usage is TRBV30 and J usage is TRBJ2-7; 7 bases are a match to TRBD2. CDR3 length equals 14 residues. From germline, CDR1 is GTSNPN and CDR2 SVGIG (reference sequence). Losses at the gene ends were 7 bases for V and 2 bases for J; bases not matched to a gene: 11. CDR3 amino acids: CASSSGEGAYEQYF. CDR3 bases: TGTGCCTCTAGCAGCGGGGAGGGCGCCTACGAGCAGTACTTC.

A single count supports this clone. The chain recombines TRBV6-1 with TRBJ2-7; 7 bases map to TRBD2. This CDR3 contains 16 residues. J gave up 6 bases and V 8 bases, and 19 bases lay outside the gene matches. The germline gives CDR1 MNHNS, CDR2 SASEGT. CDR3: CASCGGGRGRVGEQYF. CDR3 DNA: TGTGCCAGCTGTGGGGGAGGGCGGGGCAGGGTGGGCGAGCAGTACTTC.

This chain links TRBV9 with TRBJ1-1; D uncertain. There are 13 residues in the CDR3. Looked up from germline, CDR1 is SGDLS and CDR2 is YYNGEE. V lost 1 base and J lost 7, with 11 bases in between. The CDR3 coding sequence is TGTGCCAGCAGCGTAAGGAGCGGTAGTGAAGCTTTCTTT. Protein sequence: CASSVRSGSEAFF. The entire variable domain, with the rest obtained from reference TRBV9 and TRBJ1-1, is as follows: DSGVTQTPKHLITATGQRVTLRCSPRSGDLSVYWYQQSLDQGLQFLIQYYNGEERAKGNILERFSAQQFPDLHSELNLSSLELGDSALYFCASSVRSGSEAFFGQGTRLTVV.

The J gene is TRBJ2-3, the V gene TRBV18; D gene unclear. The CDR3 sequence is 13 residues long. The V end lost 3 bases, the J end lost 4 bases, and 8 bases lay between the germline ends. CDR1 and CDR2 (germline): KGHSH, LQKENI. CDR3 protein: CASSPGVADTQYF. The CDR3 DNA reads as TGTGCCAGCTCACCGGGCGTTGCAGATACGCAGTATTTT.

The chain is built from TRBV5-1 and TRBJ1-4, with D perhaps matching TRBD1 (6 bases). V was trimmed by 0 bases and J by 2 bases, leaving 11 bases between them. CDR3 size: 16 residues. Germline values: CDR1 SGHRS, CDR2 YFSETQ. CDR3 DNA sequence: TGCGCCAGCAGCTTGGAGTTTCAGGGGACTAATGAAAAACTGTTTTTT. Translated: CASSLEFQGTNEKLFF.

This chain connects TRBV5-4 to TRBJ2-1; TRBD1 matches 9 bases. Trimming took 2 bases from V and 7 from J; bases not matched to a gene: 7. Germline V gene data show CDR1 as SGHNT and CDR2 as YYREEE (reference sequence). This CDR3 has 15 residues. The CDR3 DNA follows: TGTGCCAGCAGCTTAAACAGGGGGCTCTTGAATGAGCAGTTCTTC. Residues: CASSLNRGLLNEQFF.

This chain uses TRBV4-2 with TRBJ2-5; D perhaps matches TRBD2 (6 bases). The CDR3 covers 14 residues. Germline V gene data show CDR1 as LGHNA and CDR2 as YNFKEQ. The V gene lost 3 bases and the J gene lost 0 bases, with 8 bases spanning the gap. CDR3 in amino acids: CASSQVADQETQYF. For the CDR3, the DNA is TGTGCCAGCAGCCAGGTAGCGGACCAAGAGACCCAGTACTTC.

The gene calls are TRBV19 and TRBJ1-2; D possibly corresponds to TRBD1 (5 bases). Germline loops: CDR1 LNHDA, CDR2 SQIVND (reference sequence). The length of the CDR3 is 13 residues. Trimming shortened V by 3 bases and J by 3 bases, and 8 bases separated the two germline ends. The CDR3 is CASSIRRDYGYTF. The CDR3 DNA reads TGTGCCAGTAGTATTCGCAGGGACTATGGCTACACCTTC. The variable domain in full, with the rest retrieved from reference TRBV19 and TRBJ1-2, is DGGITQSPKYLFRKEGQNVTLSCEQNLNHDAMYWYRQDPGQGLRLIYYSQIVNDFQKGDIAEGYSVSREKKESFPLTVTSAQKNPTAFYLCASSIRRDYGYTFGSGTRLTVV.

The V call is TRBV19, the J call TRBJ2-2; tentative D call: TRBD1 (6 bases). The V and J ends lost 1 base and 2 bases respectively, with 11 bases between them. CDR1 is LNHDA and CDR2 is SQIVND in the germline V gene (reference sequence). The CDR3 runs 16 residues. The CDR3 region has the DNA TGTGCCAGTAGTATAGTAGGGGGAACCAACACCGGGGAGCTGTTTTTT. Its protein is CASSIVGGTNTGELFF.

The J gene is TRBJ2-5, the V gene TRBV6-5, with a weak D call TRBD2 (5 bases). There are 13 residues in the CDR3. V dropped 5 bases and J dropped 5 bases, with 12 bases sitting between them. Germline-derived CDR1 and CDR2 are MNHEY and SVGAGI. The CDR3 DNA follows: TGTGCCAGCAGTCCCCGCCGAGGGGAGACCCAGTACTTC. Translated: CASSPRRGETQYF.

The V and J genes are TRBV13 and TRBJ2-1; TRBD2 is a possible D gene (5 bases). The V gene's germline CDR1 is PRHDT and CDR2 FYEKMQ (reference sequence). The CDR3 extends over 13 amino acids. Trimming stripped 4 bases from V and 8 bases from J, with 12 bases between. CDR3 in amino acids: CASSSGLMDEQFF. CDR3 DNA: TGTGCCAGCAGCTCTGGACTGATGGATGAGCAGTTCTTC. The full variable domain, rest sourced from reference TRBV13 and TRBJ2-1, is AAGVIQSPRHLIKEKRETATLKCYPIPRHDTVYWYQQGPGQDPQFLISFYEKMQSDKGSIPDRFSAQQFSDYHSELNMSSLELGDSALYFCASSSGLMDEQFFGPGTRLTVL.

This clone was counted only a few times. This rearrangement joins TRBV7-6 to TRBJ2-2, with 8 nucleotides matching TRBD1. V trimming: 7 bases; J trimming: 5 bases; junction bases outside the gene matches: 9. CDR1 SGHVS and CDR2 FNYEAQ come from the germline V gene. The CDR3 totals 15 residues. The CDR3 sequence is CASTTGQGGTGELFF. The CDR3 DNA sequence: TGTGCCAGCACCACCGGACAGGGAGGAACCGGGGAGCTGTTTTTT.

CDR3 amino acids: CASSIQYRVDGYTF. The CDR3 nucleotides are TGTGCCAGTAGTATTCAATACAGGGTGGATGGCTACACCTTC. The rearrangement uses TRBV19 and TRBJ1-2; maybe TRBD1 (6 bases). Trimming pared 3 bases from V and 6 bases from J, leaving 14 bases between. Germline lookup yields CDR1 LNHDA and CDR2 SQIVND (reference sequence). There are 14 residues in the CDR3.

The chain couples TRBV6-5 to TRBJ2-7, with a possible D match to TRBD1 (6 bases). V lost 2 bases and J lost 3, with 8 bases in between. The germline V gene has CDR1 MNHEY and CDR2 SVGAGI. This CDR3 is 13 amino acids long. CDR3 amino acids: CASSYTRGYEQYF. CDR3 nucleotide sequence: TGTGCCAGCAGTTACACCAGGGGCTACGAGCAGTACTTC.

This clone was seen a few times. The rearrangement joins TRBV7-2 to TRBJ1-3, with D perhaps matching TRBD1 (6 bases). The germline gives CDR1 SGHTA, CDR2 FQGNSA. Trimming took off 5 bases at V and 0 bases at J, with 11 bases between the two ends. The CDR3 has 15 residues. CDR3 in amino acids: CASSTLQGSGNTIYF. The CDR3 DNA follows: TGTGCCAGCAGCACCTTACAGGGCTCTGGAAACACCATATATTTT.

In this sample, this clone turned up a few times. The same CDR3 arises from other DNA sequences in this sample as well. V gene TRBV5-4 combines with J gene TRBJ2-3; TRBD1 matches at 9 bases. This CDR3 region has 14 residues. Germline CDR1 is SGHNT and CDR2 is YYREEE (reference sequence). J was trimmed by 2 bases and V by 4 bases; bases with no gene match: 2. CDR3 DNA sequence: TGTGCCAGCAGCCTACAGGGGGCCACAGATACGCAGTATTTT. It is translated as CASSLQGATDTQYF. Complete variable domain (other parts from reference TRBV5-4 and TRBJ2-3): ETGVTQSPTHLIKTRGQQVTLRCSSQSGHNTVSWYQQALGQGPQFIFQYYREEENGRGNFPPRFSGLQFPNYSSELNVNALELDDSALYLCASSLQGATDTQYFGPGTRLTVL.

The rearrangement uses TRBV11-2 and TRBJ1-5; the D gene is possibly TRBD1 (5 bases). The V end lost 1 base, the J end lost 3 bases, and 10 bases lay between the germline ends. Germline values: CDR1 SGHAT, CDR2 FQNNGV. This CDR3 region has 15 residues. CDR3 loop: CASSLVSGYNQPQHF. The CDR3 DNA follows: TGTGCCAGCAGCTTAGTTTCAGGGTACAATCAGCCCCAGCATTTT.

This clone came up once. This rearrangement joins TRBV5-1 to TRBJ2-2; 8 positions agree with TRBD1. The germline V gene has CDR1 SGHRS and CDR2 YFSETQ. V shed 4 bases and J 3 bases; nucleotides not matched to a gene: 11. This CDR3 is built from 17 residues. The CDR3 loop reads CASSRRAGGWDTGELFF. The CDR3 DNA follows: TGCGCCAGCAGCCGGAGGGCAGGGGGCTGGGACACCGGGGAGCTGTTTTTT.

V is TRBV7-9 and J is TRBJ1-4; D may be TRBD1 (5 bases). Germline-derived CDR1 and CDR2 are SEHNR and FQNEAQ (reference sequence). V lost 1 base and J lost 4, with 10 bases in between. CDR3 length: 15 amino acids. This CDR3 reads CASSLEAGINEKLFF. The CDR3 coding sequence is TGTGCCAGCAGCTTAGAGGCAGGGATTAATGAAAAACTGTTTTTT.

The chain links TRBV7-3 to TRBJ2-1, with D unclear. V shed 1 base and J shed 0 bases, with 7 bases lying between them. The CDR3 spans 15 residues. Germline assignment: CDR1 SGHTA and CDR2 FQGTGA. CDR3 amino acids: CASSLKQSSYNEQFF. As DNA, the CDR3 is TGTGCCAGCAGCTTAAAACAGAGCTCCTACAATGAGCAGTTCTTC.